This T cell receptor (beta chain) was profiled in a study of shared clonotypes between healthy human individuals. Study-level background: Each donor contributed plates that comprised three CD4 naive, three CD4 memory, two CD8 naive and one CD8 memory. Study results and limitations: What naive subsets generally showed was a larger estimated richness than memory subsets showed. Clonotype sharing among donors, it was expected, would be affected by sequencing depth.

On sorted subsets, replicate PCRs used 150 to 250 ng DNA, or some 28,000 T cell genomes. Some clones are missing from TCRdb's copy, which holds only in-frame ones; the method was immunoSEQ multiplex PCR. Of a few million clones in the sample, about 92% are singletons; the top ten hold around 0.14%. Trimming took 1 base from V and 6 from J, leaving 10 bases between them. CDR1 SNHLY and CDR2 FYNNEI come from the germline V gene. The CDR3 covers 14 residues. Worth noting for this clone: The antigen is undetermined.

The receptor's source is a man between 18 and 29 years old in good health. Sequenced material: naive CD4+ T cells sorted from blood. Subset described: CD45RA+ positively selected. This chain joins TRBV2 and TRBJ1-5; D not certain. The CDR3 DNA is TGTGCCAGCAGTGAAGGGCCAGCCCCTCAGCCCCAGCATTTT. This encodes CASSEGPAPQPQHF.